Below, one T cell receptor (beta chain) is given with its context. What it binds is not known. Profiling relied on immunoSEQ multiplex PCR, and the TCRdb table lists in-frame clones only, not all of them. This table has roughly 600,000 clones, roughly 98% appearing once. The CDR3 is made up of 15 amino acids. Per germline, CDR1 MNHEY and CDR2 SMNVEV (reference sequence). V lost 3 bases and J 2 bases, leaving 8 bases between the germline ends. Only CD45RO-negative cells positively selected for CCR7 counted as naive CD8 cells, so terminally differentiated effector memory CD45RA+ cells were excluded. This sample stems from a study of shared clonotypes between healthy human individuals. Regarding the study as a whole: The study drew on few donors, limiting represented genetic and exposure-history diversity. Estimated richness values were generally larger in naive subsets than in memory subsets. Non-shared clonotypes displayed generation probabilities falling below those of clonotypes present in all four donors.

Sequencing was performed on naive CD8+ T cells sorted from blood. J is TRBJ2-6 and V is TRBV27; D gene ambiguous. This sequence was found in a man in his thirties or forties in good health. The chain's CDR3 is CASSFGGAGANVLTF. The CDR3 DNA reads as TGTGCCAGCAGTTTTGGCGGAGCTGGGGCCAACGTCCTGACTTTC.